This T cell receptor (beta chain) is from a study of cytomegalovirus exposure and HLA in healthy donors. General study results and limits: V segments that were indistinguishable, TRBV6-2 and TRBV6-3 among them, were omitted from analysis. TCR beta sequences reportedly predicted most subjects' HLA-A and HLA-B alleles accurately. A later analysis associated some 18,000 TCR beta sequences with HLA alleles at a 0.05 false discovery rate.

Points on this clone: Its antigen is currently unknown.

V lost 3 bases, J lost 2 bases, and 10 bases lay in between. The CDR3 is made up of 14 amino acids. Germline loops: CDR1 LNHDA, CDR2 SQIVND (reference sequence). Primers for the PCR totalled 60 Vbeta and 13 Jbeta. Some clones are missing from TCRdb's copy, which holds only in-frame ones; the method was immunoSEQ multiplex PCR. The table records 150,000 to 200,000 clones, more than 85% of them present only once. Sequences were obtained from PBMCs. The receptor's source is a girl under three years old in good health and CMV-seronegative. The chain combines TRBV19 with TRBJ1-1; D remains unclear. The CDR3 sequence: CASSMVEGNTEAFF. CDR3 coding DNA: TGTGCCAGTAGTATGGTAGAGGGTAACACTGAAGCTTTCTTT.